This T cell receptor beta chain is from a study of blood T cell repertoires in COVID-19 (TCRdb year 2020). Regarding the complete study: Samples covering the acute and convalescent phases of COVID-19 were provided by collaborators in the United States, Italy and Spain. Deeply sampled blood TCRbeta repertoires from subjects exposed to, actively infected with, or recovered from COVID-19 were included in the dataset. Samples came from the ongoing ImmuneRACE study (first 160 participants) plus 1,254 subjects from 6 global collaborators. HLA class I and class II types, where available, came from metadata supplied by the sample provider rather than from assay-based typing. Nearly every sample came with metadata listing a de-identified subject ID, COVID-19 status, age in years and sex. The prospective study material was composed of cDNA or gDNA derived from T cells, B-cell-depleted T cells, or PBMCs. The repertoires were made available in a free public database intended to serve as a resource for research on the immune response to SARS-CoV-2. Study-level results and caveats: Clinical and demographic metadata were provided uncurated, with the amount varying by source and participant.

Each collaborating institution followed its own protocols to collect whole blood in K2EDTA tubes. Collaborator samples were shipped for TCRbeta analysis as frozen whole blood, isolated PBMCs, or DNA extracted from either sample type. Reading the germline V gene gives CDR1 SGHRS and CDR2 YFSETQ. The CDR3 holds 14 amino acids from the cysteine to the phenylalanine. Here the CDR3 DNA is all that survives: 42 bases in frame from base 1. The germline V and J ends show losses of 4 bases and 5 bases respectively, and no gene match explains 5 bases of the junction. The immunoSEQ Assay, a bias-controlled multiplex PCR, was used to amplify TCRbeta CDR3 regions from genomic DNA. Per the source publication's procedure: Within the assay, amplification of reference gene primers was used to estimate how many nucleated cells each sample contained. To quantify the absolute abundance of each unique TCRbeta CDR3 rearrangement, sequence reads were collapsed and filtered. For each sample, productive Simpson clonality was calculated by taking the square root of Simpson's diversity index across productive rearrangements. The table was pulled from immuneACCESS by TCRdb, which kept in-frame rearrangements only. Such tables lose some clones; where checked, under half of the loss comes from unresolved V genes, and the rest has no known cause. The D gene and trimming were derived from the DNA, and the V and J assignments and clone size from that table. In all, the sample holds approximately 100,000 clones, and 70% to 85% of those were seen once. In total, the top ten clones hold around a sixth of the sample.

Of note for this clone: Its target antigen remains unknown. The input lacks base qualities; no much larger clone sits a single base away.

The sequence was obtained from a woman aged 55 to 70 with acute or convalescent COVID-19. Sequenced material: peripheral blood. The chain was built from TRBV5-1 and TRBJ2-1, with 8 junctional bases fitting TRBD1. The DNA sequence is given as TGCGCCAGCAGCCATGGGACAGGAAACAATGAGCAGTTCTTC. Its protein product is CASSHGTGNNEQFF.